The 22 T cell receptor beta chains below come from one sample, sequenced in a study of cytomegalovirus exposure and HLA in healthy donors. Libraries were prepared by immunoSEQ multiplex PCR; TCRdb keeps only in-frame clonotypes and omits some of them. The repertoire holds 150,000 to 200,000 clones, with about nine tenths as singletons. Source material: PBMCs. The receptors stem from a man younger than 30 in good health and CMV-seropositive.

The chain joins TRBV5-1 to TRBJ2-1, with a possible D match to TRBD1 (6 bases). V gave up 5 bases and J gave up 4 bases, with 13 bases separating them. The CDR3 has 14 residues. Per the germline V gene, CDR1 is SGHRS and CDR2 is YFSETQ. The CDR3 coding sequence is TGCGCCAGCAGACCGACAGGCGAATACAATGAGCAGTTCTTC. It codes for CASRPTGEYNEQFF.

This chain joins TRBV28 and TRBJ2-3, with 9 bases identical to TRBD2. The V and J ends lost 2 bases and 3 bases, in that order; junction bases with no gene match: 6. This CDR3 has 16 residues. CDR1 is MDHEN, CDR2 SYDVKM, per germline. The CDR3 spells CASSLGASGRTDTQYF. Here the CDR3 DNA reads TGTGCCAGCAGTTTAGGGGCCAGCGGGAGGACAGATACGCAGTATTTT.

This sequence joins TRBV19 and TRBJ2-7; weak D call: TRBD1 (6 bases). CDR3 length: 13 residues. V lost 5 bases and J lost 3, with 11 bases in between. CDR1 is LNHDA and CDR2 is SQIVND in the germline V gene (reference sequence). CDR3 loop: CASSAGVNYEQYF. The CDR3 nucleotides read TGTGCCAGTAGTGCAGGGGTCAACTACGAGCAGTACTTC.

CDR3 loop: CASISGGTSIHEQFF. Here the CDR3 DNA reads TGTGCCAGCATATCGGGGGGGACTAGCATCCATGAGCAGTTCTTC. V gene TRBV6-1 combines with J gene TRBJ2-1, with 9 bases fitting TRBD2. The CDR3 contains 15 residues. Germline CDR1 and CDR2: MNHNS and SASEGT. V lost 7 bases, J lost 8 bases, and 12 bases stayed unmatched.

Only a few counts were recorded for this clone. V and J are TRBV11-3 and TRBJ2-7; 11 bases match TRBD2. The CDR3 covers 15 residues. V was clipped by 5 bases and J by 3 bases; unmatched bases: 6. CDR1 is SGHNT, CDR2 YENEEA, per germline. The CDR3, as DNA: TGTGCCAGCAGCGGACGACTAGCGGGAAACTACGAGCAGTACTTC. Its translation is CASSGRLAGNYEQYF.

In this sample, this clone turned up once. This rearrangement joins TRBV9 to TRBJ2-2, with D perhaps TRBD1 (6 bases). Deletions cut 0 bases from V and 5 bases from J, with 14 bases between. The germline V gene encodes CDR1 SGDLS and CDR2 YYNGEE. This CDR3 has 16 amino acids. Here the CDR3 reads CASSVDRVALTGELFF. CDR3 bases: TGTGCCAGCAGCGTAGACAGGGTGGCTTTGACCGGGGAGCTGTTTTTT.

The chain links TRBV5-4 to TRBJ2-5; 10 bases match TRBD1. The junction had 7 bases not matched to a gene; V was cut back by 3 bases and J by 5 bases. CDR1 SGHNT and CDR2 YYREEE come from the germline V gene (reference sequence). The CDR3 is 15 residues long. The CDR3: CASSSPGQGIETQYF. As DNA, the CDR3 is TGTGCCAGCAGCTCTCCGGGACAGGGGATCGAGACCCAGTACTTC.

The V and J genes are TRBV7-6 and TRBJ2-2; no clear D. Trimming removed 4 bases from V and 3 bases from J, with 9 bases in between. The length of the CDR3 is 14 residues. CDR1 is SGHVS, CDR2 FNYEAQ, per germline. The CDR3 sequence: CASSSQTDTGELFF. CDR3 in DNA: TGTGCCAGCAGCTCGCAAACGGACACCGGGGAGCTGTTTTTT.

In DNA form, the CDR3 reads TGTGCCACCAGCCCACGCGGACAGGCCCTATCCTACAATGAGCAGTTCTTC. Its translation is CATSPRGQALSYNEQFF. The V call is TRBV15, the J call TRBJ2-1; 7 nucleotides match TRBD1. Losses at the gene ends were 5 bases for V and 1 base for J; bases not matched to a gene: 11. CDR3 length equals 17 residues. The V gene's germline CDR1 is LNHNV and CDR2 YYDKDF (reference sequence).

The chain has TRBV19 and TRBJ1-5; D unclear. V was cut by 3 bases and J by 7 bases, with 16 bases left in between. The CDR3 loop spans 15 amino acids. The germline CDR1 and CDR2 sequences are LNHDA and SQIVND (reference sequence). The CDR3 reads CASSIGREERQPQHF. The CDR3, as DNA: TGTGCCAGTAGTATTGGCCGGGAGGAGCGGCAGCCCCAGCATTTT.

This clone was detected once. The V call is TRBV5-1, the J call TRBJ2-1, with 10 bases fitting TRBD2. The germline CDR1 and CDR2 sequences are SGHRS and YFSETQ. The junction had 8 bases not matched to a gene; V was cut back by 0 bases and J by 8 bases. The CDR3 runs 16 residues. The CDR3 coding sequence is TGCGCCAGCAGCTTGGAGCCTAGCGGGAGTAGATATGAGCAGTTCTTC. It encodes CASSLEPSGSRYEQFF. The full variable domain, its missing parts supplied by reference TRBV5-1 and TRBJ2-1, is KAGVTQTPRYLIKTRGQQVTLSCSPISGHRSVSWYQQTPGQGLQFLFEYFSETQRNKGNFPGRFSGRQFSNSRSEMNVSTLELGDSALYLCASSLEPSGSRYEQFFGPGTRLTVL.

The chain carries TRBV20-1 and TRBJ2-1; no clear D gene. The CDR3 is made up of 11 amino acids. Deletions cut 3 bases from V and 8 bases from J, with 8 bases between. CDR1 and CDR2 from the germline V gene are DFQATT and SNEGSKA (reference sequence). In DNA, the CDR3 is TGCAGTGCTAGTTTCTCTCATGAGCAGTTCTTC. Protein product: CSASFSHEQFF.

The chain is built from TRBV10-3 and TRBJ2-2; 12 nucleotides agree with TRBD2. From germline, CDR1 is ENHRY and CDR2 SYGVKD. This CDR3 spans 17 amino acids. The ends lost 2 bases at V and 0 bases at J; junction bases unmatched: 1. CDR3 coding DNA: TGTGCCATCAGTGAGGGACTAGCGGGAACGAACACCGGGGAGCTGTTTTTT. Protein sequence: CAISEGLAGTNTGELFF.

V is TRBV14 and J is TRBJ2-3; TRBD2 aligns across 10 bases. The junction had 15 bases not matched to a gene; V was cut back by 3 bases and J by 6 bases. This CDR3 region has 18 residues. Germline V gene data show CDR1 as SGHDN and CDR2 as FVKESK. The CDR3 sequence: CASSQTLGLAALMDTQYF. The CDR3 nucleotides read TGTGCCAGCAGCCAGACCCTCGGACTAGCGGCCCTCATGGATACGCAGTATTTT.

This clone was observed a single time. The rearrangement uses TRBV5-1 and TRBJ2-7, with a weak D call TRBD2 (6 bases). This CDR3 is built from 15 residues. Germline lookup yields CDR1 SGHRS and CDR2 YFSETQ. The V end was cut by 3 bases, the J end by 2 bases, with 15 bases between. CDR3 region: CASSYGIAAAYEQYF. The DNA of the CDR3 is TGCGCCAGCAGCTACGGAATAGCGGCAGCCTACGAGCAGTACTTC.

This rearrangement joins TRBV11-2 to TRBJ2-2, with D possibly matching TRBD1 (6 bases). The CDR3 has 18 residues. Germline CDR1 and CDR2: SGHAT and FQNNGV. Trimming shortened V by 5 bases and J by 1 base, and 20 bases separated the two germline ends. CDR3 coding DNA: TGTGCCAGCAGCCTAAGGACGGGGAAGACAGGGAACACCGGGGAGCTGTTTTTT. Translated: CASSLRTGKTGNTGELFF.

This chain links TRBV6-1 with TRBJ2-3; TRBD2 aligns across 12 bases. Germline values: CDR1 MNHNS, CDR2 SASEGT. J gave up 4 bases and V 7 bases, and 6 bases lay outside the gene matches. The CDR3 spans 15 residues. The CDR3 DNA reads TGTGCCAGCATGACTAGCGGGAGTGTTGCAGATACGCAGTATTTT. Amino acids: CASMTSGSVADTQYF.

The gene calls are TRBV5-1 and TRBJ2-5; a possible D gene is TRBD2 (6 bases). The V gene's germline CDR1 is SGHRS and CDR2 YFSETQ. The CDR3 sequence is 14 residues long. V was cut by 2 bases and J by 5 bases, with 13 bases left in between. The CDR3 DNA is TGCGCCAGCAGCTTCGGGAGAGGTCAGGAGACCCAGTACTTC. It translates to CASSFGRGQETQYF.

The rearrangement links TRBV5-8 to TRBJ2-1; D is perhaps TRBD2 (6 bases). V was clipped by 4 bases and J by 5 bases, with 16 bases between them. Germline V lookup: CDR1 SGHTS, CDR2 YDEGEE. This CDR3 region has 15 residues. The DNA of the CDR3 is TGTGCCAGCAGCGTCGGGAGTTGGTCTAACAATGAGCAGTTCTTC. It is translated as CASSVGSWSNNEQFF.

This chain joins TRBV4-1 and TRBJ2-1, with D maybe TRBD2 (6 bases). This CDR3 comprises 17 residues. Germline V gene lookup returns CDR1 MGHRA and CDR2 YSYEKL. Trimming took 0 bases from V and 0 from J, leaving 12 bases between them. The CDR3 reads CASSQEGPTSSYNEQFF. The DNA of the CDR3 is TGCGCCAGCAGCCAAGAGGGGCCGACTAGCTCCTACAATGAGCAGTTCTTC.

The V call is TRBV5-4, the J call TRBJ1-1; the D is unclear. The V end was cut by 4 bases, the J end by 2 bases, with 12 bases between. The germline CDR1 and CDR2 sequences are SGHNT and YYREEE (reference sequence). The CDR3 spans 14 residues. The CDR3 region is CASSPLHGNTEAFF. The CDR3 DNA follows: TGTGCCAGCAGCCCTCTTCATGGCAACACTGAAGCTTTCTTT. Drawing the rest from reference TRBV5-4 and TRBJ1-1, the complete variable domain is ETGVTQSPTHLIKTRGQQVTLRCSSQSGHNTVSWYQQALGQGPQFIFQYYREEENGRGNFPPRFSGLQFPNYSSELNVNALELDDSALYLCASSPLHGNTEAFFGQGTRLTVV.

The chain carries TRBV6-5 and TRBJ2-7; 10 nucleotides agree with TRBD2. V lost 8 bases to trimming and J lost 4 bases; unmatched junction nucleotides: 11. Germline V gene data show CDR1 as MNHEY and CDR2 as SVGAGI. CDR3 size: 15 residues. CDR3 bases: TGTGCCAGCCTCGGAGGGCTAGCGGGAGAGTACGAGCAGTACTTC. Translating gives CASLGGLAGEYEQYF.